These 15 T cell receptor beta chains share one sample of origin, sequenced in a study of blood T cell repertoires in COVID-19. Measured with immunoSEQ multiplex PCR; TCRdb has only the in-frame clones, and not every one. This table holds around 300,000 clones, approximately 91% found once. Source material: PBMCs or T cells enriched from blood (not recorded which). These receptors all come from a woman in her thirties who had recovered from COVID-19.

J is TRBJ1-5 and V is TRBV9, with D possibly matching TRBD1 (5 bases). Germline CDR1 is SGDLS and CDR2 is YYNGEE. V was clipped by 3 bases and J by 2 bases, with 9 bases between them. The CDR3 is 14 amino acids. CDR3 sequence: CASSGTGGNQPQHF. In DNA form, the CDR3 reads TGTGCCAGCAGCGGAACAGGAGGCAATCAGCCCCAGCATTTT.

The J gene is TRBJ1-1, the V gene TRBV10-3, with a weak D call TRBD1 (6 bases). Germline loops: CDR1 ENHRY, CDR2 SYGVKD. CDR3 length: 14 amino acids. With 0 bases removed from V and 6 bases from J, the gap between germline ends came to 11 bases. The CDR3 DNA follows: TGTGCCATCAGTGAGTCGGGCAGGGGTTCTGAAGCTTTCTTT. It is translated as CAISESGRGSEAFF.

The gene calls are TRBV5-1 and TRBJ2-3; 9 nucleotides line up with TRBD1. The V gene end was trimmed by 0 bases and the J gene end by 3 bases; junction bases not matched to a gene: 2. The CDR3 is made up of 15 amino acids. CDR1 is SGHRS, CDR2 YFSETQ, per germline. CDR3 nucleotides: TGCGCCAGCAGCTTGGGGGACAGGGTGACAGATACGCAGTATTTT. Protein product: CASSLGDRVTDTQYF.

This clone was detected only a few times. A much larger clone differs by one base, so this may be a read error. V is TRBV2 and J is TRBJ1-2; 8 nucleotides agree with TRBD1. The CDR3 contains 13 residues. J lost 4 bases, V lost 6 bases, and 4 bases had no gene match. In germline, CDR1 is SNHLY, CDR2 FYNNEI. CDR3 amino acids: CASRETGGYGYTF. In nucleotides, the CDR3 is TGTGCCAGCAGGGAAACAGGGGGCTATGGCTACACCTTC.

V gene TRBV21-1 combines with J gene TRBJ1-6; TRBD1, the table's D call, was not compared with the DNA. TRBV21-1 is listed as a pseudogene. The CDR3 totals 18 residues. The DNA for the CDR3 is TGTGCCAGCAGCGTTCCGACAGGGTTCAAGTCCTATAATTCACCCCTCCACTTT. It codes for CASSVPTGFKSYNSPLHF.

The chain links TRBV27 to TRBJ1-5, with D tentatively TRBD1 (6 bases). CDR3 length: 14 amino acids. V was cut by 6 bases and J by 1 base, with 10 bases left in between. From germline, CDR1 is MNHEY and CDR2 SMNVEV (reference sequence). CDR3 residues: CASSHRESNQPQHF. The CDR3 nucleotides are TGTGCCAGCAGCCACAGGGAGAGCAATCAGCCCCAGCATTTT.

J is TRBJ2-7 and V is TRBV5-1, with D perhaps matching TRBD2 (5 bases). Trimming removed 2 bases at V and 0 bases at J, with 6 bases between. The CDR3 sequence is 13 residues long. Germline loops: CDR1 SGHRS, CDR2 YFSETQ. The chain's CDR3 is CASSFGISYEQYF. CDR3 DNA sequence: TGCGCCAGCAGCTTCGGGATCTCCTACGAGCAGTACTTC.

The rearrangement links TRBV9 to TRBJ1-5; D uncertain. V was trimmed by 4 bases and J by 0 bases, leaving 11 bases between them. Germline V gene lookup returns CDR1 SGDLS and CDR2 YYNGEE. The CDR3 is 15 amino acids. DNA of the CDR3: TGTGCCAGCAGCCCTGACGGGAATAGCAATCAGCCCCAGCATTTT. Translated, it gives CASSPDGNSNQPQHF.

The J gene is TRBJ1-5, the V gene TRBV6-2 or TRBV6-3; TRBD1 matches 9 bases. The V gene's germline CDR1 is MNHEY and CDR2 SVGEGT. V lost 1 base and J lost 4; bases outside the gene matches: 8. CDR3 length: 17 amino acids. CDR3 nucleotide sequence: TGTGCCAGCAGTTACTGGGACAGGGACGCCCTTAATCAGCCCCAGCATTTT. Its protein product is CASSYWDRDALNQPQHF.

The chain links TRBV27 to TRBJ2-3, with TRBD2 matching over 7 bases. Germline loops: CDR1 MNHEY, CDR2 SMNVEV (reference sequence). The length of the CDR3 is 15 residues. J lost 2 bases, V lost 4 bases, and 6 bases had no gene match. In DNA, the CDR3 is TGTGCCAGCAGTTGGACTAGATCAACCACAGATACGCAGTATTTT. Amino acids: CASSWTRSTTDTQYF.

The rearrangement uses TRBV27 and TRBJ1-5; unclear D gene. From germline, CDR1 is MNHEY and CDR2 SMNVEV (reference sequence). CDR3 length equals 14 residues. V lost 4 bases, J lost 8 bases, and 15 bases lay in between. This CDR3 reads CASSSRGLGEPQHF. The CDR3 DNA follows: TGTGCCAGCAGTTCTCGAGGGCTCGGGGAGCCCCAGCATTTT.

J is TRBJ2-3 and V is TRBV9, with TRBD2 matching 10 bases. CDR3 size: 16 residues. CDR1 SGDLS and CDR2 YYNGEE come from the germline V gene. V lost 0 bases to trimming and J lost 1 base; unmatched junction nucleotides: 2. CDR3 DNA: TGTGCCAGCAGCGTAGAGGGGACTAGCGGCACAGATACGCAGTATTTT. Its translation: CASSVEGTSGTDTQYF.

V usage is TRBV28 and J usage is TRBJ1-5; D is perhaps TRBD1 (5 bases). The V gene lost 5 bases and the J gene lost 3 bases, with 14 bases spanning the gap. Germline CDR1 is MDHEN and CDR2 is SYDVKM. There are 15 residues in the CDR3. CDR3 bases: TGTGCCAGCAGTCCATCGACAGCGTCCAATCAGCCCCAGCATTTT. It is translated as CASSPSTASNQPQHF. Looking up the rest from reference TRBV28 and TRBJ1-5 gives the full variable domain: DVKVTQSSRYLVKRTGEKVFLECVQDMDHENMFWYRQDPGLGLRLIYFSYDVKMKEKGDIPEGYSVSREKKERFSLILESASTNQTSMYLCASSPSTASNQPQHFGDGTRLSIL.

The chain uses TRBV9 and TRBJ2-7; 10 nucleotides match TRBD1. CDR3 size: 16 residues. Germline values: CDR1 SGDLS, CDR2 YYNGEE. V shed 0 bases and J 0 bases; nucleotides not matched to a gene: 3. CDR3 sequence reads: CASSVDGTGASYEQYF. CDR3 DNA sequence: TGTGCCAGCAGCGTAGATGGGACAGGGGCCTCCTACGAGCAGTACTTC.

This clone was seen a few times. The CDR3 DNA reads TGTGCCAGCCGAGGACAGGGGAGGGAGAAACTGTTTTTT. Protein product: CASRGQGREKLFF. This sequence joins TRBV2 and TRBJ1-4, with 9 nucleotides matching TRBD1. The CDR3 totals 13 residues. J was trimmed by 11 bases and V by 8 bases; bases with no gene match: 9. Germline assignment: CDR1 SNHLY and CDR2 FYNNEI. Complete variable domain (other parts from reference TRBV2 and TRBJ1-4): EPEVTQTPSHQVTQMGQEVILRCVPISNHLYFYWYRQILGQKVEFLVSFYNNEISEKSEIFDDQFSVERPDGSNFTLKIRSTKLEDSAMYFCASRGQGREKLFFGSGTQLSVL.